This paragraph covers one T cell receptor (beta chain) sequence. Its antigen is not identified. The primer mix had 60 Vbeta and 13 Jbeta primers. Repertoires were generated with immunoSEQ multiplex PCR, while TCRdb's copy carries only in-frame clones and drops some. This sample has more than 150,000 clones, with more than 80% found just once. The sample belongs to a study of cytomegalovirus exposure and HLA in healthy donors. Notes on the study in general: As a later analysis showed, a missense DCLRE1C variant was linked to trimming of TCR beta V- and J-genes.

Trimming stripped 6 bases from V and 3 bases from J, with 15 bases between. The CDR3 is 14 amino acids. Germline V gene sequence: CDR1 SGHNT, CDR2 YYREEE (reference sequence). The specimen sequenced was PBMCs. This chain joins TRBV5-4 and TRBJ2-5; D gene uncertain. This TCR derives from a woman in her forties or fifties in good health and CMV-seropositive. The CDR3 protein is CASKRSSDEETQYF. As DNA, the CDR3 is TGTGCCAGCAAACGGAGCTCAGACGAAGAGACCCAGTACTTC.